The rows below give T cell receptor beta chains drawn from one sample of a study of cytomegalovirus exposure and HLA in healthy donors. Profiling relied on immunoSEQ multiplex PCR, and the TCRdb table lists in-frame clones only, not all of them. The sample lists 160,000 or so clones, around nine tenths seen once, with under 0.95% in the top ten. The sample consisted of PBMCs. Every receptor here comes from a woman in her twenties or thirties in good health and CMV-seronegative. Each CDR3 is given with its conserved first and last residue. The order of the fields is V gene, clone size, J gene, D gene, CDR3 protein, CDR3 DNA. D genes are given only for firm matches. Only part of the rows carry a size: once, few, many, or a class if the clone is expanded.

v_gene: TRBV19; abundance: NA; j_gene: TRBJ1-5; d_gene: TRBD1; CDR3aa: CASNPGTGRNQPQHF; CDR3nt: TGTGCCAGTAACCCCGGGACAGGGCGGAATCAGCCCCAGCATTTT
v_gene: TRBV11-2; abundance: NA; j_gene: TRBJ2-2; d_gene: NA; CDR3aa: CASSSGLPPGELFF; CDR3nt: TGTGCCAGCAGCTCGGGACTCCCCCCGGGGGAGCTGTTTTTT
v_gene: TRBV6-5; abundance: NA; j_gene: TRBJ1-5; d_gene: TRBD1; CDR3aa: CASSYQGQGNQPQHF; CDR3nt: TGTGCCAGCAGTTACCAGGGACAGGGCAATCAGCCCCAGCATTTT
v_gene: TRBV19; abundance: few; j_gene: TRBJ1-1; d_gene: NA; CDR3aa: CASSIAGGNTEAFF; CDR3nt: TGTGCCAGTAGTATAGCCGGGGGGAACACTGAAGCTTTCTTT
v_gene: TRBV28; abundance: NA; j_gene: TRBJ2-5; d_gene: TRBD1; CDR3aa: CASHRGQGNLVFGETQYF; CDR3nt: TGTGCCAGTCATAGGGGACAGGGTAATTTGGTTTTTGGGGAGACCCAGTACTTC
v_gene: TRBV7-9; abundance: NA; j_gene: TRBJ2-7; d_gene: NA; CDR3aa: CASSPVSNYEQYF; CDR3nt: TGTGCCAGCAGCCCCGTTTCTAACTACGAGCAGTACTTC
v_gene: TRBV7-9; abundance: NA; j_gene: TRBJ1-2; d_gene: NA; CDR3aa: CASSLEGAQDYGYTF; CDR3nt: TGTGCCAGCAGCTTAGAAGGAGCTCAAGACTATGGCTACACCTTC
v_gene: TRBV28; abundance: NA; j_gene: TRBJ2-5; d_gene: NA; CDR3aa: CASNDRFLTETQYF; CDR3nt: TGTGCCAGCAATGACAGGTTTTTGACGGAGACCCAGTACTTC
v_gene: TRBV5-1; abundance: NA; j_gene: TRBJ2-1; d_gene: NA; CDR3aa: CASSLAGGRGVPSSYNEQFF; CDR3nt: TGCGCCAGCAGCTTGGCCGGTGGCAGGGGGGTCCCAAGCTCCTACAATGAGCAGTTCTTC
v_gene: TRBV5-5; abundance: NA; j_gene: TRBJ1-5; d_gene: NA; CDR3aa: CASSFPGGNQPQHF; CDR3nt: TGTGCCAGCAGCTTCCCAGGGGGCAATCAGCCCCAGCATTTT
v_gene: TRBV6-5; abundance: NA; j_gene: TRBJ2-3; d_gene: NA; CDR3aa: CASSAGAFTDTQYF; CDR3nt: TGTGCCAGCAGTGCGGGGGCCTTCACAGATACGCAGTATTTT
v_gene: TRBV7-2; abundance: NA; j_gene: TRBJ2-2; d_gene: NA; CDR3aa: CASSLGSSRTGELFF; CDR3nt: TGTGCCAGCAGCTTAGGGAGTTCCCGTACCGGGGAGCTGTTTTTT
v_gene: TRBV30; abundance: NA; j_gene: TRBJ1-4; d_gene: TRBD1; CDR3aa: CAWSVGTGYEKLFF; CDR3nt: TGTGCCTGGAGTGTGGGGACAGGGTATGAAAAACTGTTTTTT
v_gene: TRBV9; abundance: NA; j_gene: TRBJ2-5; d_gene: TRBD2; CDR3aa: CASSPRGAGGQETQYF; CDR3nt: TGTGCCAGCAGCCCTCGTGGGGCGGGGGGACAAGAGACCCAGTACTTC
v_gene: TRBV18; abundance: NA; j_gene: TRBJ2-4; d_gene: TRBD2; CDR3aa: CASSPPAGAKNIQYF; CDR3nt: TGTGCCAGCTCACCACCAGCGGGGGCCAAAAACATTCAGTACTTC
v_gene: TRBV28; abundance: NA; j_gene: TRBJ2-7; d_gene: NA; CDR3aa: CASSLTISSYEQYF; CDR3nt: TGTGCCAGCAGTTTGACAATAAGCTCCTACGAGCAGTACTTC
v_gene: TRBV6-5; abundance: NA; j_gene: TRBJ1-2; d_gene: TRBD1; CDR3aa: CASMTGTGYTF; CDR3nt: TGTGCCAGCATGACAGGGACCGGCTACACCTTC
v_gene: TRBV4-3; abundance: NA; j_gene: TRBJ2-6; d_gene: TRBD1; CDR3aa: CASSQGDRISGANVLTF; CDR3nt: TGCGCCAGCAGCCAGGGGGACAGGATATCTGGGGCCAACGTCCTGACTTTC
v_gene: TRBV5-4; abundance: NA; j_gene: TRBJ2-5; d_gene: TRBD1; CDR3aa: CASSPALGRGSETQYF; CDR3nt: TGTGCCAGCAGCCCGGCCCTGGGCAGGGGGAGCGAGACCCAGTACTTC
v_gene: TRBV7-9; abundance: NA; j_gene: TRBJ2-1; d_gene: NA; CDR3aa: CASSSPRRPHNNEQFF; CDR3nt: TGTGCCAGCAGCTCCCCCCGCAGGCCTCATAACAATGAGCAGTTCTTC
v_gene: TRBV6-6; abundance: NA; j_gene: TRBJ1-1; d_gene: NA; CDR3aa: CASTPGGWGDEAFF; CDR3nt: TGTGCCAGCACCCCGGGGGGCTGGGGGGATGAGGCTTTCTTT
v_gene: TRBV2; abundance: NA; j_gene: TRBJ1-1; d_gene: NA; CDR3aa: CASIAGVRGYMNTEAFF; CDR3nt: TGTGCCAGCATAGCAGGGGTGAGGGGTTACATGAACACTGAAGCTTTCTTT
v_gene: TRBV2; abundance: once; j_gene: TRBJ2-5; d_gene: TRBD1; CDR3aa: CASSTRGRETQYF; CDR3nt: TGTGCCAGCAGCACCAGGGGGCGAGAGACCCAGTACTTC
v_gene: TRBV4-2; abundance: NA; j_gene: TRBJ1-1; d_gene: NA; CDR3aa: CASSQELSQEAFF; CDR3nt: TGTGCCAGCAGCCAAGAACTCTCGCAAGAAGCTTTCTTT
v_gene: TRBV5-1; abundance: NA; j_gene: TRBJ2-7; d_gene: TRBD2; CDR3aa: CASSLASATSGIDYEQYF; CDR3nt: TGCGCCAGCAGCTTGGCTAGTGCGACTAGCGGGATCGACTACGAGCAGTACTTC
v_gene: TRBV9; abundance: NA; j_gene: TRBJ2-7; d_gene: TRBD1; CDR3aa: CASSVAAGGGEQYF; CDR3nt: TGTGCCAGCAGCGTAGCGGCAGGGGGTGGGGAGCAGTACTTC
v_gene: TRBV4-1; abundance: few; j_gene: TRBJ2-7; d_gene: NA; CDR3aa: CASSQERQWTSEQYF; CDR3nt: TGCGCCAGCAGCCAAGAGCGACAATGGACATCCGAGCAGTACTTC
v_gene: TRBV28; abundance: NA; j_gene: TRBJ1-2; d_gene: NA; CDR3aa: CASSSVPNYGYTF; CDR3nt: TGTGCCAGCAGTTCGGTACCAAACTATGGCTACACCTTC
v_gene: TRBV10-1; abundance: NA; j_gene: TRBJ1-1; d_gene: TRBD1; CDR3aa: CASSPGQAMNTEAFF; CDR3nt: TGCGCCAGCAGCCCAGGACAGGCCATGAACACTGAAGCTTTCTTT
v_gene: TRBV4-1; abundance: NA; j_gene: TRBJ1-2; d_gene: NA; CDR3aa: CASSQGGTTWAGYTF; CDR3nt: TGCGCCAGCAGCCAAGGTGGGACAACCTGGGCTGGCTACACCTTC
v_gene: TRBV9; abundance: NA; j_gene: TRBJ2-3; d_gene: TRBD2; CDR3aa: CASSVEFRRGYTDTQYF; CDR3nt: TGTGCCAGCAGCGTAGAATTTAGGCGGGGGTACACAGATACGCAGTATTTT
v_gene: TRBV21-1; abundance: NA; j_gene: TRBJ1-2; d_gene: NA; CDR3aa: CASSNPDRGPRYGYTF; CDR3nt: TGTGCCAGCAGCAACCCTGACAGGGGGCCACGCTATGGCTACACCTTC
v_gene: TRBV6-5; abundance: NA; j_gene: TRBJ2-3; d_gene: NA; CDR3aa: CASSYRAGRDTQYF; CDR3nt: TGTGCCAGCAGTTACCGCGCAGGGAGGGATACGCAGTATTTT
v_gene: TRBV25-1; abundance: NA; j_gene: TRBJ2-1; d_gene: TRBD2; CDR3aa: CASQAGVRNEQFF; CDR3nt: TGTGCCAGCCAAGCGGGAGTTCGCAATGAGCAGTTCTTC
v_gene: TRBV27; abundance: NA; j_gene: TRBJ1-1; d_gene: NA; CDR3aa: CASRPRQSHTEAFF; CDR3nt: TGTGCCAGCAGACCCAGACAGTCTCACACTGAAGCTTTCTTT
v_gene: TRBV7-9; abundance: NA; j_gene: TRBJ2-7; d_gene: TRBD1; CDR3aa: CASADGTGGVVSYEQYF; CDR3nt: TGTGCCAGTGCCGATGGGACAGGGGGCGTCGTCTCCTACGAGCAGTACTTC
v_gene: TRBV25-1; abundance: NA; j_gene: TRBJ1-2; d_gene: NA; CDR3aa: CASSGTVYGYTF; CDR3nt: TGTGCCAGCAGTGGGACAGTCTATGGCTACACCTTC
v_gene: TRBV4-1; abundance: NA; j_gene: TRBJ2-4; d_gene: TRBD1; CDR3aa: CASSHRGAKNIQYF; CDR3nt: TGCGCCAGCAGCCACAGGGGGGCCAAAAACATTCAGTACTTC
v_gene: TRBV2; abundance: NA; j_gene: TRBJ2-2; d_gene: NA; CDR3aa: CASSLGRGTGELFF; CDR3nt: TGTGCCAGCAGTCTCGGACGGGGCACCGGGGAGCTGTTTTTT
v_gene: TRBV28; abundance: NA; j_gene: TRBJ2-1; d_gene: TRBD2; CDR3aa: CASAGLANYNEQFF; CDR3nt: TGTGCCAGCGCGGGACTAGCGAACTACAATGAGCAGTTCTTC
v_gene: TRBV15; abundance: once; j_gene: TRBJ2-7; d_gene: TRBD1; CDR3aa: CATTRDSSYEQYF; CDR3nt: TGTGCCACCACCCGGGACAGCTCCTACGAGCAGTACTTC
v_gene: TRBV14; abundance: NA; j_gene: TRBJ2-1; d_gene: TRBD2; CDR3aa: CASSQDGSGRGGEQFF; CDR3nt: TGTGCCAGCAGCCAAGATGGTAGCGGGAGGGGTGGTGAGCAGTTCTTC
v_gene: TRBV5-1; abundance: NA; j_gene: TRBJ2-3; d_gene: TRBD2; CDR3aa: CASSLRTSGSSTDTQYF; CDR3nt: TGCGCCAGCAGCTTAAGGACTAGCGGGAGTAGCACAGATACGCAGTATTTT
v_gene: TRBV7-9; abundance: NA; j_gene: TRBJ2-7; d_gene: TRBD1; CDR3aa: CASSLPGTANEQYF; CDR3nt: TGTGCCAGCAGCTTACCCGGGACAGCCAACGAGCAGTACTTC
v_gene: TRBV6-5; abundance: NA; j_gene: TRBJ2-5; d_gene: NA; CDR3aa: CASSPPRGAQETQYF; CDR3nt: TGTGCCAGCAGTCCACCACGGGGGGCACAAGAGACCCAGTACTTC
v_gene: TRBV10-3; abundance: NA; j_gene: TRBJ1-2; d_gene: NA; CDR3aa: CAISAPGVGYTF; CDR3nt: TGTGCCATCAGCGCGCCAGGGGTTGGCTACACCTTC
v_gene: TRBV5-4; abundance: NA; j_gene: TRBJ2-3; d_gene: NA; CDR3aa: CASSPGGSVSTDTQYF; CDR3nt: TGTGCCAGCAGCCCCGGGGGAAGCGTTAGCACAGATACGCAGTATTTT
v_gene: TRBV6-1; abundance: NA; j_gene: TRBJ1-2; d_gene: TRBD1; CDR3aa: CASSEGLGTGYGYTF; CDR3nt: TGTGCCAGCAGTGAAGGCCTAGGGACAGGGTACGGCTACACCTTC
v_gene: TRBV9; abundance: NA; j_gene: TRBJ2-2; d_gene: TRBD1; CDR3aa: CASSGLRGTGGHGELFF; CDR3nt: TGTGCCAGCAGCGGACTGAGGGGGACAGGGGGCCACGGGGAGCTGTTTTTT
v_gene: TRBV7-3; abundance: NA; j_gene: TRBJ2-1; d_gene: TRBD2; CDR3aa: CASSLSGSLQFF; CDR3nt: TGTGCCAGCAGCTTGAGCGGGAGTCTGCAGTTCTTC
v_gene: TRBV19; abundance: NA; j_gene: TRBJ2-3; d_gene: TRBD2; CDR3aa: CASARLAGATDTQYF; CDR3nt: TGTGCCAGCGCGCGACTAGCGGGGGCCACAGATACGCAGTATTTT
v_gene: TRBV27; abundance: NA; j_gene: TRBJ1-1; d_gene: TRBD1; CDR3aa: CASTTGGTEAFF; CDR3nt: TGTGCCAGCACCACAGGGGGCACTGAAGCTTTCTTT